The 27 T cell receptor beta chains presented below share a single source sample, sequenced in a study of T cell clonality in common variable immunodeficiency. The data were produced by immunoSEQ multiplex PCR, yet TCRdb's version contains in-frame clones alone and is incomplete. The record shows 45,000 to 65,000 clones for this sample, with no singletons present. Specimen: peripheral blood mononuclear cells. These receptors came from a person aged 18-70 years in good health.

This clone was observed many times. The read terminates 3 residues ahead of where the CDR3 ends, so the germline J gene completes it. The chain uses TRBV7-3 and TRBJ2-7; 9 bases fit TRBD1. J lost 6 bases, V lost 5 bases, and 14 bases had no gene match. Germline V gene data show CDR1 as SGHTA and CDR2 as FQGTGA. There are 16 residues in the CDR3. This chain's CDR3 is CASSPQLWDRVSEQYF. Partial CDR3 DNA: TGTGCCAGCAGCCCCCAGTTGTGGGACAGGGTTAGCGAG.

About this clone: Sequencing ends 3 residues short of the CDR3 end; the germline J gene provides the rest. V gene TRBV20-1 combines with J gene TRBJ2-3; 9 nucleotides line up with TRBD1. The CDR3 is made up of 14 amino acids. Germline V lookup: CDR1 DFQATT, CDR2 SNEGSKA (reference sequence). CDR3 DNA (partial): TGCAGTGCTAGAGATAACAGGGGGCGGGAGACG. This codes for CSARDNRGRET. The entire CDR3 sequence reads CSARDNRGRETQYF.

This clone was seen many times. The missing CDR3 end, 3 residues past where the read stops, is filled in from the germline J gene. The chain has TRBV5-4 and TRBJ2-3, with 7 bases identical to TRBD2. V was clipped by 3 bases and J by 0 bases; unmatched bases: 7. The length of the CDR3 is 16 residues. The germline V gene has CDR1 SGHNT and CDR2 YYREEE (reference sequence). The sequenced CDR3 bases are TGTGCCAGCAGCTCCAGGGCAGCGGGGAGCACAGATACG. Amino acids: CASSSRAAGSTDT. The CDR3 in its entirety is CASSSRAAGSTDTQYF.

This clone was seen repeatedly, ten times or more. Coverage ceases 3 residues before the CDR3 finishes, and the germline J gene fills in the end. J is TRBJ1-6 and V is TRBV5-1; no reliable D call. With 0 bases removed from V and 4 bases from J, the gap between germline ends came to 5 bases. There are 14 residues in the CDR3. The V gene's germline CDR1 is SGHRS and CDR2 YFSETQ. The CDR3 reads CASSLGSYNSPLHF. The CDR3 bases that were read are TGCGCCAGCAGCTTGGGCAGTTATAATTCACCC.

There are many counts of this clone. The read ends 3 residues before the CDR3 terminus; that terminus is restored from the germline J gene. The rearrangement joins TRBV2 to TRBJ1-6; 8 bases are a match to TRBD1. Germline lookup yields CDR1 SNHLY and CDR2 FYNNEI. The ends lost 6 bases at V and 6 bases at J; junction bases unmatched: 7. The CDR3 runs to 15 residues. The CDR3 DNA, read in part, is TGTGCCAGCAGCGACCGACAGGGGCCTAATTCACCC. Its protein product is CASSDRQGPNSP. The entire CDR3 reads CASSDRQGPNSPLHF. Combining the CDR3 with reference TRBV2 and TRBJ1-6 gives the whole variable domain EPEVTQTPSHQVTQMGQEVILRCVPISNHLYFYWYRQILGQKVEFLVSFYNNEISEKSEIFDDQFSVERPDGSNFTLKIRSTKLEDSAMYFCASSDRQGPNSPLHFGNGTRLTVT.

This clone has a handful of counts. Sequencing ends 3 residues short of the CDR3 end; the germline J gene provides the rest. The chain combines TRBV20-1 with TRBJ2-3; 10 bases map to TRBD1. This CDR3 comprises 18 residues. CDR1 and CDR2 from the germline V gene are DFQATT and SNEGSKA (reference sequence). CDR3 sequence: CSAAGTGVGEGFWQPQYF. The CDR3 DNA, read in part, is TGCAGTGCTGCCGGGACAGGGGTCGGCGAGGGGTTTTGGCAGCCG.

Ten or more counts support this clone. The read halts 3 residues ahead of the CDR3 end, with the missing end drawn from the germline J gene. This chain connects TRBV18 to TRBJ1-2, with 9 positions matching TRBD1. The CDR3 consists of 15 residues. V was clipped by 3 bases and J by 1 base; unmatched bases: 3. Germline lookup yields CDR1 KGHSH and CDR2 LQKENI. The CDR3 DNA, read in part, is TGTGCCAGCTCACCTGGACAGGGGAGTAACTATGGC. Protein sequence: CASSPGQGSNYG. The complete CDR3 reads CASSPGQGSNYGYTF.

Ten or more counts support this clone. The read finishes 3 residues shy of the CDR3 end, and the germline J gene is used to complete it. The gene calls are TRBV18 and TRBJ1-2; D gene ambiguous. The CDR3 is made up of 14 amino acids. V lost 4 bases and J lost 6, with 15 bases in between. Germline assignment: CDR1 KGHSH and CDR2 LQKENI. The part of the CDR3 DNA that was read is TGTGCCAGCTCACTATCAGTAATCCGAGATGGC. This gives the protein CASSLSVIRDG. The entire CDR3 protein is CASSLSVIRDGYTF.

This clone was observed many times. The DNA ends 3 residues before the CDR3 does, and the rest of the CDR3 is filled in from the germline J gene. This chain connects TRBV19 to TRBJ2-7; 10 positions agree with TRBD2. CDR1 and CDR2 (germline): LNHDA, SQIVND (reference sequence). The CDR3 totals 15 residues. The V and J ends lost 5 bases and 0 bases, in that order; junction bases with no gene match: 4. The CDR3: CASSATSGHSYEQYF. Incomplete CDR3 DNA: TGTGCCAGTAGTGCGACTAGCGGGCACTCCTACGAG.

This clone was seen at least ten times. Here the CDR3 reads CASSSPGLAGGPYTQYF. The part of the CDR3 DNA that was read is TGTGCCAGCAGCTCCCCGGGACTAGCGGGAGGGCCGTATACG. The chain links TRBV7-3 to TRBJ2-3; 16 nucleotides align to TRBD2. The CDR3 is cut off 3 residues early in the read; its end comes from the germline J gene. CDR3 length: 17 amino acids. The junction had 8 bases not matched to a gene; V was cut back by 4 bases and J by 7 bases. Germline-derived CDR1 and CDR2 are SGHTA and FQGTGA.

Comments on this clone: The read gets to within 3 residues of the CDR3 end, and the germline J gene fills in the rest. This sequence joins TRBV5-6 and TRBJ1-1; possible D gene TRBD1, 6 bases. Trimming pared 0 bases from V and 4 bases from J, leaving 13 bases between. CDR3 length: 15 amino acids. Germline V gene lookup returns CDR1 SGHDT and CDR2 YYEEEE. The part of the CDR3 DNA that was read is TGTGCCAGCAGCTTGGTCGCGGGGGGGGCCACTGAA. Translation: CASSLVAGGATE. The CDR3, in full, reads CASSLVAGGATEAFF.

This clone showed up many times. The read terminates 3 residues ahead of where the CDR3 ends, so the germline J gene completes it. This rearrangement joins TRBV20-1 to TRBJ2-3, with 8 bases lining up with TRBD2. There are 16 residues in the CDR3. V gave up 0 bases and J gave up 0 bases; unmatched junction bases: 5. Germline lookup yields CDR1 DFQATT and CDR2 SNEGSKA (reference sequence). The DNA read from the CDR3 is TGCAGTGCTAGAGATCGGGCTAGCGGGAGCACAGATACG. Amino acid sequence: CSARDRASGSTDT. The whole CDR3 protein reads CSARDRASGSTDTQYF.

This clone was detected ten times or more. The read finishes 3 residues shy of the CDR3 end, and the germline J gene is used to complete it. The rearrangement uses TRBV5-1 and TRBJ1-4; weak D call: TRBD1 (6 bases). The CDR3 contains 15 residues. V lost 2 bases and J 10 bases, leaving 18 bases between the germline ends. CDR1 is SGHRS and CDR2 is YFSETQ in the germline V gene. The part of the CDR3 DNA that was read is TGCGCCAGCAGCTTTGGGGGGGGCGGGGACGGAAAA. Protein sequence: CASSFGGGGDGK. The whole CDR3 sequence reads CASSFGGGGDGKLFF.

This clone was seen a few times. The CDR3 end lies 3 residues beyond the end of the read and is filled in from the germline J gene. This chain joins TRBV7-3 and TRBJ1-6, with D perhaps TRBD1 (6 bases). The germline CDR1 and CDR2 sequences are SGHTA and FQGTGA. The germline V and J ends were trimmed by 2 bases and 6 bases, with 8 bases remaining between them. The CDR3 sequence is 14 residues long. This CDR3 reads CASSLGQPNSPLHF. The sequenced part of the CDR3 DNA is TGTGCCAGCAGCTTAGGACAGCCTAATTCACCC.

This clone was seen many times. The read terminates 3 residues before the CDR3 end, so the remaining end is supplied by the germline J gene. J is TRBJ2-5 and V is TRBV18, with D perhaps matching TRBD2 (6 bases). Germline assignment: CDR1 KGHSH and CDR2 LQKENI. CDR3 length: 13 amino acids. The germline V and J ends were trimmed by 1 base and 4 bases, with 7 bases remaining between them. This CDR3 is CASSPQAGETQYF. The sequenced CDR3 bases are TGTGCCAGCTCACCACAAGCGGGAGAGACC.

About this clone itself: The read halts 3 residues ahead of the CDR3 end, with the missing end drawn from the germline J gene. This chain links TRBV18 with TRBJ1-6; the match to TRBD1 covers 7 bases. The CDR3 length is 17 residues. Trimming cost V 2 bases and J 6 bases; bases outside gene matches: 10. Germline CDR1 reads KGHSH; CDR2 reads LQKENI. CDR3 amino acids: CASSPRQGDLGNSPLHF. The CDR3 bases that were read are TGTGCCAGCTCACCAAGGCAGGGGGATTTGGGTAATTCACCC. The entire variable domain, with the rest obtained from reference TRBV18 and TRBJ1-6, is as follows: NAGVMQNPRHLVRRRGQEARLRCSPMKGHSHVYWYRQLPEEGLKFMVYLQKENIIDESGMPKERFSAEFPKEGPSILRIQQVVRGDSAAYFCASSPRQGDLGNSPLHFGNGTRLTVT.

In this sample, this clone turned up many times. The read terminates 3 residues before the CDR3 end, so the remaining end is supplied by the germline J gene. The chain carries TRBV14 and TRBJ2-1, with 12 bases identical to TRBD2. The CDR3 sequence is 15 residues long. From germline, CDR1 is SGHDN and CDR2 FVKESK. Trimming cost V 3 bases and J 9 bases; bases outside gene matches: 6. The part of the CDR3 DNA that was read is TGTGCCAGCAGCCAGCTCCTAGCGGGGGGGCTTGAG. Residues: CASSQLLAGGLE. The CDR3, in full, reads CASSQLLAGGLEQFF.

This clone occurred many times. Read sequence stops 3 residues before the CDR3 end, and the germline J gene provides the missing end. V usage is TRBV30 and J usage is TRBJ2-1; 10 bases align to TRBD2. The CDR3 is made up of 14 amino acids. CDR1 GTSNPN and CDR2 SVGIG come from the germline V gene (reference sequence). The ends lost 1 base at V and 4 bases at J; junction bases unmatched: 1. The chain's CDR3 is CAWSASGGYNEQFF. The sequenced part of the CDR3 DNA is TGTGCCTGGAGTGCTAGCGGGGGTTACAATGAG.

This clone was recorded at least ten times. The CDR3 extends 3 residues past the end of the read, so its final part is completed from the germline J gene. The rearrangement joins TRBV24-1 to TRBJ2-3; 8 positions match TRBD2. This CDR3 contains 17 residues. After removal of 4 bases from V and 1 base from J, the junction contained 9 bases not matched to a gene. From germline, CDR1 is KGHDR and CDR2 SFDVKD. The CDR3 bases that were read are TGTGCCACCAGTGACCCGCGGGGGGCGCGAGGCACAGATACG. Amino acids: CATSDPRGARGTDT. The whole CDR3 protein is CATSDPRGARGTDTQYF.

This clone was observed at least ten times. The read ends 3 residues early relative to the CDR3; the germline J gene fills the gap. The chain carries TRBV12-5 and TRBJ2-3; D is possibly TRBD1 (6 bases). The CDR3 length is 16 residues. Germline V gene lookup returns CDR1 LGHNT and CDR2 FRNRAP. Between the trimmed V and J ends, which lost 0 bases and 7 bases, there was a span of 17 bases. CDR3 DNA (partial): TGTGCTAGTGGTTTGGTACTAGGTAGAGGGGGTAATACG. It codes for CASGLVLGRGGNT. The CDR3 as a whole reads CASGLVLGRGGNTQYF.

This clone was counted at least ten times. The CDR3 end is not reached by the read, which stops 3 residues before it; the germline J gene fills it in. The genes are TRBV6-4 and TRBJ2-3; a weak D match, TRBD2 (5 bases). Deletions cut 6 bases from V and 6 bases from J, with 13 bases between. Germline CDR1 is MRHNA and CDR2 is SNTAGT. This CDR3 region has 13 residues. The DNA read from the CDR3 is TGTGCCAGCAGCGTCTTAGCGTCTGATACG. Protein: CASSVLASDT. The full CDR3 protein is CASSVLASDTQYF.

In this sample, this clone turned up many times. CDR3 protein: CAISGTSGGTDTQYF. Partial CDR3 DNA: TGTGCCATCAGTGGGACTAGCGGGGGAACAGATACG. The chain joins TRBV10-3 to TRBJ2-3; 13 nucleotides align to TRBD2. With the read ending 3 residues before the CDR3 end, the germline J gene is used to fill in that end. The J segment lost 3 bases and the V segment lost 4 bases, leaving 1 base of the junction unmatched. This CDR3 contains 15 residues. The germline gives CDR1 ENHRY, CDR2 SYGVKD.

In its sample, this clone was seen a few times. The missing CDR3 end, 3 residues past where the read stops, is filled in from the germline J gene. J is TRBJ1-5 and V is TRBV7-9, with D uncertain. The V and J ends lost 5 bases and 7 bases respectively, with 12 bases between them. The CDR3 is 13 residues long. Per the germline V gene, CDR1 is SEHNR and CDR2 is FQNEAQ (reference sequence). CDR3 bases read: TGTGCCAGCAGCCCTGGAACTAGGCAGCCC. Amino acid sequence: CASSPGTRQP. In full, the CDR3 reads CASSPGTRQPQHF.

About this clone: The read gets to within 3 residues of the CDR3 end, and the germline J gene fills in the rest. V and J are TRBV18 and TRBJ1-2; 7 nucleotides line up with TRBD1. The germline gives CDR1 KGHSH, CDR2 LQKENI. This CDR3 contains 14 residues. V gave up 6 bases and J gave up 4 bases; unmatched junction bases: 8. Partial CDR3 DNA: TGTGCCAGCTCGCCAGGGGGGGCAGGCTATGGC. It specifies CASSPGGAGYG. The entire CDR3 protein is CASSPGGAGYGYTF.

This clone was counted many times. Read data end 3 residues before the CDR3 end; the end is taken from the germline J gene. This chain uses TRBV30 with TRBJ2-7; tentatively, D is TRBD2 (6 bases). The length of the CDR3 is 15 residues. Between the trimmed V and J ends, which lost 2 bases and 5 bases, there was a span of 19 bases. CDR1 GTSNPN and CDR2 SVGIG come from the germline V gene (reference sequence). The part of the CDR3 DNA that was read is TGTGCCTGGAGTATAGGTCCCCGGGGGATCCACGAG. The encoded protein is CAWSIGPRGIHE. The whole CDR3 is CAWSIGPRGIHEQYF. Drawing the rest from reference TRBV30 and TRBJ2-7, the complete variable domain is SQTIHQWPATLVQPVGSPLSLECTVEGTSNPNLYWYRQAAGRGLQLLFYSVGIGQISSEVPQNLSASRPQDRQFILSSKKLLLSDSGFYLCAWSIGPRGIHEQYFGPGTRLTVT.

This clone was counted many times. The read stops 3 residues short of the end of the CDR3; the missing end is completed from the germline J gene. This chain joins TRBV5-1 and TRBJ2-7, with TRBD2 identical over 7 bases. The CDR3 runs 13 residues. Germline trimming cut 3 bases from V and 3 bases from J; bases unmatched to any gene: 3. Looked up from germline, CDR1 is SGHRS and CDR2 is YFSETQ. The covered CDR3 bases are TGCGCCAGCAGCTGGGGACTAATCTACGAG. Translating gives CASSWGLIYE. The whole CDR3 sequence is CASSWGLIYEQYF.

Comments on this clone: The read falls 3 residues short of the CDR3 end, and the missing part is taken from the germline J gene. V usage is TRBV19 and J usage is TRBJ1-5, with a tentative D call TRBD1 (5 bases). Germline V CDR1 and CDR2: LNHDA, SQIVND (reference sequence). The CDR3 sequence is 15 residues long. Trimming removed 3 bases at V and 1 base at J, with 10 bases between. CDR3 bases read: TGTGCCAGTAGTATCGGGGGTGCGAGCAATCAGCCC. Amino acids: CASSIGGASNQP. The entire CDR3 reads CASSIGGASNQPQHF.